The 28 T cell receptor beta chains in this list originate from one sample, sequenced in a study of breast tumors, draining lymph nodes, adjacent tissues. TCRdb called the multiplex PCR reads again in MiXCR, with one record for every CDR3 protein. The profile shows about 150,000 distinct CDR3 sequences, about 20% of them singletons. Samples came from axillary lymph nodes draining the breast cancer. Sequenced: axillary lymph node tissue. These receptors were collected from a female donor with breast cancer. Some clones in this sample may be carry-over from other donors' samples.

In regard to this clonotype: This clone may be a read error of a much larger clone one base away. The V and J genes are TRBV7-2 and TRBJ1-3; possibly TRBD1 for D (5 bases). CDR3 length: 16 residues. The germline CDR1 and CDR2 sequences are SGHTA and FQGNSA. The CDR3 loop is CASSPTVSLSGNTMYF. Written as DNA, the CDR3 is TGTGCCAGCAGCCCGACAGTATCCCTCTCTGGAAACACCATGTATTTT.

Turning to this clonotype: Given a much more abundant clone one base away, this may be a read error. This chain uses TRBV30 with TRBJ2-5; tentatively, D is TRBD2 (6 bases). Trimming left V 8 bases short and J 9 bases short, with 19 bases between. Germline loops: CDR1 GTSNPN, CDR2 SVGIG (reference sequence). This CDR3 is 12 amino acids long. Here the CDR3 reads CAQRGGTEAQYF. CDR3 bases: TGTGCCCAAAGGGGCGGGACGGAGGCCCAGTACTTC.

As concerns this clonotype: A read error is possible here, since a much larger clone lies one base away. This CDR3 fails to terminate in the conserved phenylalanine or tryptophan, so it likely reflects a read error. The DNA is left out, because the CDR3 cannot be placed on it with certainty; the CDR3 is given as TCRdb lists it. V is TRBV19 and J is TRBJ2-5; the table assigns TRBD1, which was not confirmed against the DNA. Both ends counted, the CDR3 spans 12 residues. Germline CDR1 reads LNHDA; CDR2 reads SQIVND (reference sequence). CDR3 region: CASSMGDSSLNL.

This clonotype was counted a few times. The chain has TRBV20-1 and TRBJ2-1, with 11 nucleotides matching TRBD2. Germline CDR1 and CDR2: DFQATT and SNEGSKA (reference sequence). The length of the CDR3 is 14 residues. The V and J ends lost 6 bases and 7 bases, in that order; junction bases with no gene match: 8. CDR3 loop: CSAQLAGERNEQFF. The CDR3 nucleotides are TGCAGTGCACAACTAGCGGGAGAAAGAAATGAGCAGTTCTTC.

This clonotype was picked up one time. Given a much more abundant clone one base away, this may be a read error. The rearrangement joins TRBV5-4 to TRBJ2-1, with 7 nucleotides matching TRBD2. Per germline, CDR1 SGHNT and CDR2 YYREEE (reference sequence). V dropped 0 bases and J dropped 10; count of bases not matched to a gene: 13. The CDR3 runs to 16 residues. Here the CDR3 DNA reads TGTGCCAGCAGCTTGGAGGAAGAGACTAGCCTTCGAGAGCAGTTCTTC. This sequence encodes CASSLEEETSLREQFF.

This clonotype was observed at least ten times. The chain uses TRBV7-8 and TRBJ1-6; TRBD1 aligns across 8 bases. CDR3 size: 15 residues. Germline trimming cut 0 bases from V and 5 bases from J; bases unmatched to any gene: 0. Per the germline V gene, CDR1 is SGHVS and CDR2 is FQNEAQ. The CDR3 coding sequence is TGTGCCAGCAGCTTAGCGGGACAGGATAATTCACCCCTCCACTTT. It yields the protein CASSLAGQDNSPLHF.

This clonotype occurred many times. The chain has TRBV5-6 and TRBJ2-7; 9 positions agree with TRBD1. With 0 bases clipped from V and 0 bases from J, the junction kept 4 bases outside the gene matches. The CDR3 length is 16 residues. The germline V gene has CDR1 SGHDT and CDR2 YYEEEE. CDR3 amino acids: CASSLAGTGTSYEQYF. In DNA form, the CDR3 reads TGTGCCAGCAGCTTGGCCGGGACAGGGACCTCCTACGAGCAGTACTTC.

Comments on this clonotype: The junction does not match germline at one end; this may be a read error. V usage is TRBV29-1 and J usage is TRBJ2-1; the D gene is possibly TRBD2 (6 bases). Germline CDR1 SQVTM, CDR2 ANQGSEA. This CDR3 region has 13 residues. In nucleotides, the CDR3 is TGCAGCGCCCACGGGAGTTCCTACAATGGGCAGTTCTTC. Protein product: CSAHGSSYNGQFF.

In this sample, this clonotype turned up many times. This CDR3 is CAWSPRRQGYEKLFF. CDR3 sequence (DNA): TGTGCCTGGAGTCCCCGCAGACAGGGTTATGAAAAACTGTTTTTT. The rearrangement uses TRBV30 and TRBJ1-4; 7 bases agree with TRBD1. The germline CDR1 and CDR2 sequences are GTSNPN and SVGIG (reference sequence). Trimming at V came to 2 bases and at J to 6 bases, leaving 9 bases not matched to a gene. This CDR3 comprises 15 residues.

This clonotype has ten or more counts. The chain carries TRBV24-1 and TRBJ2-3; 10 bases fit TRBD2. After removal of 6 bases from V and 2 bases from J, the junction contained 7 bases not matched to a gene. The CDR3 runs to 16 residues. The germline gives CDR1 KGHDR, CDR2 SFDVKD. CDR3: CATSHPSGGFTDTQYF. In DNA, the CDR3 is TGTGCCACCAGTCATCCTAGCGGGGGATTCACAGATACGCAGTATTTT.

This clonotype has ten or more counts. The CDR3 DNA reads TGTGCTAGTGGTGGACAAGAGACCCAGTACTTC. This translates into CASGGQETQYF. This rearrangement joins TRBV12-5 to TRBJ2-5; D ambiguous. The germline CDR1 and CDR2 sequences are LGHNT and FRNRAP. This CDR3 comprises 11 residues. Trimming removed 5 bases at V and 2 bases at J, with 3 bases between. The whole variable domain, filled in from reference TRBV12-5 and TRBJ2-5, reads DARVTQTPRHKVTEMGQEVTMRCQPILGHNTVFWYRQTMMQGLELLAYFRNRAPLDDSGMPKDRFSAEMPDATLATLKIQPSEPRDSAVYFCASGGQETQYFGPGTRLLVL.

This clonotype was observed many times. CDR3 nucleotides: TGTGCCAGCAGCTTAAGACGAGGGTCCGGGGAGCTGTTTTTT. Residues: CASSLRRGSGELFF. The chain uses TRBV7-8 and TRBJ2-2, with D perhaps matching TRBD2 (5 bases). The CDR3 sequence is 14 residues long. The germline gives CDR1 SGHVS, CDR2 FQNEAQ. The germline V and J ends were trimmed by 2 bases and 6 bases, with 10 bases remaining between them.

V is TRBV7-9 and J is TRBJ2-7, with TRBD1 matching 10 bases. The CDR3 runs to 16 residues. The germline V gene has CDR1 SEHNR and CDR2 FQNEAQ (reference sequence). V lost 8 bases, J lost 6 bases, and 16 bases stayed unmatched. The CDR3 here is CASGSRGQGFLSEQYF. DNA of the CDR3: TGTGCCAGCGGCTCGAGGGGACAGGGGTTTTTGAGCGAGCAGTACTTC.

This clonotype occurred many times. The chain has TRBV6-1 and TRBJ2-7; D may match TRBD1 or TRBD2 (5 bases each). The CDR3 contains 11 residues. Per germline, CDR1 MNHNS and CDR2 SASEGT. The ends were cut back, 10 bases at V and 10 bases at J, with 17 bases in the middle. CDR3 bases: TGTGCCATCGCCGGGTGGGACGGCCAGTACTTC. Protein product: CAIAGWDGQYF.

Comment on this clonotype: Since a much larger clone is just one base distant, this may be a read error. Lacking the conserved final phenylalanine or tryptophan, this CDR3 likely reflects a read error. The rearrangement joins TRBV2 to TRBJ2-5, with 8 bases lining up with TRBD2. The CDR3 is 12 residues long. V was pared by 8 bases and J by 5 bases, with 4 bases of the junction left unmatched. Germline CDR1 is SNHLY and CDR2 is FYNNEI. CDR3 nucleotides: TGTGCCAGCCTGGGCGGGAGGGAGACCCAGTACCTC. This gives the protein CASLGGRETQYL.

This clonotype was observed at least ten times. The V and J genes are TRBV19 and TRBJ2-7; 9 bases fit TRBD1. The CDR3 is made up of 14 amino acids. The germline V gene encodes CDR1 LNHDA and CDR2 SQIVND (reference sequence). V was clipped by 4 bases and J by 5 bases; unmatched bases: 6. CDR3 region: CASSTRTGVHEQYF. The CDR3 DNA reads TGTGCCAGTAGTACGCGGACAGGGGTACACGAGCAGTACTTC.

This clonotype came up many times. This chain connects TRBV6-2 or TRBV6-3 to TRBJ2-7; D ambiguous. Germline lookup yields CDR1 MNHEY and CDR2 SVGEGT. The CDR3 runs to 12 residues. Trimming pared 6 bases from V and 3 bases from J, leaving 9 bases between. The chain's CDR3 is CASSKSVYEQYF. DNA of the CDR3: TGTGCCAGCAGCAAAAGTGTCTACGAGCAGTACTTC.

This clonotype was seen just once. The V and J genes are TRBV30 and TRBJ1-1; 10 nucleotides match TRBD1. The CDR3 is 13 residues long. V lost 4 bases, J lost 5 bases, and 4 bases stayed unmatched. Germline CDR1 is GTSNPN and CDR2 is SVGIG (reference sequence). The CDR3 sequence is CAWIDRGRTEAFF. The CDR3 DNA sequence: TGTGCCTGGATTGACAGGGGGCGGACTGAAGCTTTCTTT.

This clonotype has a handful of counts. This rearrangement joins TRBV7-6 to TRBJ2-4, with D unresolved. CDR3 length: 16 amino acids. Germline CDR1 and CDR2: SGHVS and FNYEAQ. V lost 1 base, J lost 1 base, and 11 bases lay in between. CDR3 loop: CASSLGVGLAKNIQYF. DNA for the CDR3: TGTGCCAGCAGCTTAGGGGTAGGGCTGGCCAAAAACATTCAGTACTTC.

A word on this clonotype: As the CDR3 is not closed by the conserved phenylalanine or tryptophan, this likely results from a read error. The chain employs TRBV28 and TRBJ1-2, with D tentatively TRBD1 (5 bases). The ends were cut back, 7 bases at V and 4 bases at J, with 19 bases in the middle. Germline assignment: CDR1 MDHEN and CDR2 SYDVKM. This CDR3 contains 15 residues. In DNA, the CDR3 is TGTGCCAGCATTCGGCATGGCCAGGGCCTCTATGGCTACACCTCC. This translates into CASIRHGQGLYGYTS.

This clonotype was counted at least ten times. The chain is built from TRBV6-2 or TRBV6-3 and TRBJ2-3, with D perhaps matching TRBD2 (6 bases). Germline V gene sequence: CDR1 MNHEY, CDR2 SVGEGT. The CDR3 runs to 14 residues. V gave up 7 bases and J gave up 2 bases, with 13 bases separating them. The CDR3 DNA reads TGTGCCAGCAACACGGGACTCACCACAGATACGCAGTATTTT. This translates into CASNTGLTTDTQYF.

On this clonotype itself: A much larger clonotype is one base distant, so this may be a read error. The chain is built from TRBV7-2 and TRBJ2-1; 7 nucleotides match TRBD2. This CDR3 has 14 amino acids. Germline CDR1 and CDR2: SGHTA and FQGNSA. CDR3 sequence reads: CAGSFTGGANEQFF. CDR3 sequence (DNA): TGTGCCGGCAGCTTTACGGGAGGAGCAAATGAGCAGTTCTTC.

The table lists this clonotype with a count of one. A read error is possible here, since a much larger clone lies one base away. This chain connects TRBV7-6 to TRBJ2-1; unclear D gene. With 1 base removed from V and 5 bases from J, the gap between germline ends came to 15 bases. Germline V gene data show CDR1 as SGHVS and CDR2 as FNYEAQ. The CDR3 loop spans 16 amino acids. The CDR3 DNA sequence: TGTGCCAGCAGCTTAGAAGATGGGATGGGAAACAATGAGCAGTTCTTC. This translates into CASSLEDGMGNNEQFF.

The chain joins TRBV6-1 to TRBJ2-3; 8 bases are shared with TRBD2. Germline-derived CDR1 and CDR2 are MNHNS and SASEGT. The CDR3 loop spans 12 amino acids. V dropped 10 bases and J dropped 4; count of bases not matched to a gene: 4. The CDR3 coding sequence is TGTGCCACGGGGGGGGGAGCAGATACGCAGTATTTT. Its translation is CATGGGADTQYF.

This clonotype was seen at least ten times. The chain couples TRBV20-1 to TRBJ2-1; 7 positions agree with TRBD2. Per the germline V gene, CDR1 is DFQATT and CDR2 is SNEGSKA (reference sequence). With V trimmed by 3 bases and J by 2 bases, 4 bases remained unmatched. This CDR3 contains 14 residues. The CDR3, as DNA: TGCAGTGCTAGTGCTAGCGGACCCTACAATGAGCAGTTCTTC. It is translated as CSASASGPYNEQFF.

In regard to this clonotype: A clone one base away is much larger, so this may be a read error. The chain recombines TRBV25-1 with TRBJ1-4; TRBD1 is a possible D gene (5 bases). The CDR3 is 15 amino acids. Germline lookup yields CDR1 MGHDK and CDR2 SYGVNS. The chain's CDR3 is CACSEIRGSHEKLFF. CDR3 DNA sequence: TGTGCCTGCAGTGAAATACGGGGGTCGCACGAAAAACTGTTTTTT.

This chain joins TRBV3-1 and TRBJ2-5, with 8 bases fitting TRBD2. The ends lost 1 base at V and 3 bases at J; junction bases unmatched: 1. The length of the CDR3 is 14 residues. Per the germline V gene, CDR1 is LGHDT and CDR2 is YNNKEL (reference sequence). CDR3 nucleotides: TGTGCCAGCAGCCAAGGACTAGCGAAAGAGACCCAGTACTTC. It translates to CASSQGLAKETQYF.

The V call is TRBV14, the J call TRBJ2-1, with TRBD2 identical over 9 bases. The CDR3 has 18 amino acids. The junction had 12 bases not matched to a gene; V was cut back by 1 base and J by 5 bases. The germline V gene encodes CDR1 SGHDN and CDR2 FVKESK. The CDR3 region has the DNA TGTGCCAGCAGCCAAGGATGGAGTAGCGGGAGATTTCACAATGAGCAGTTCTTC. Protein: CASSQGWSSGRFHNEQFF. Complete variable domain (other parts from reference TRBV14 and TRBJ2-1): EAGVTQFPSHSVIEKGQTVTLRCDPISGHDNLYWYRRVMGKEIKFLLHFVKESKQDESGMPNNRFLAERTGGTYSTLKVQPAELEDSGVYFCASSQGWSSGRFHNEQFFGPGTRLTVL.